This T cell receptor beta chain appears in the sequencing data of a study of shared clonotypes between healthy human individuals. General observations from the study: Sampling covered blood only; tissue repertoires likely differ. Shared across four donors were roughly 5.3% of the naive CD4 clonotypes. Memory subsets had estimated richness that was generally smaller than that of naive subsets.

Trimming left V 6 bases short and J 2 bases short, with 14 bases between. The CDR3 consists of 15 residues. Germline V gene data show CDR1 as MDHEN and CDR2 as SYDVKM. Subsets obtained from CD4+ cells comprised CD45RA+ naive and CD45RA-negative memory cells. A note on this clone: Its antigen is unknown. At the DNA level, this CDR3 is encoded by other sequences in the same sample as well.

Using immunoSEQ multiplex PCR, the repertoire was profiled, and TCRdb retains in-frame clones only, with some absent. The table has about 2.4 million clones, more than 90% seen once. This chain links TRBV28 with TRBJ1-5, with D tentatively TRBD1 (5 bases). The sequence came from a man between 18 and 29 years old in good health. Sample: naive CD4+ T cells sorted from blood. Subset: CD45RA+ positively selected. As DNA, the CDR3 is TGTGCCAGCAGCCTCCGTGGGGGTGGCAATCAGCCCCAGCATTTT. It encodes CASSLRGGGNQPQHF. Combining the CDR3 with reference TRBV28 and TRBJ1-5 gives the whole variable domain DVKVTQSSRYLVKRTGEKVFLECVQDMDHENMFWYRQDPGLGLRLIYFSYDVKMKEKGDIPEGYSVSREKKERFSLILESASTNQTSMYLCASSLRGGGNQPQHFGDGTRLSIL.